The clone carrying this T cell receptor (beta chain) was seen many times. The antigen is unknown. This PCR relied on a set of 60 Vbeta primers and 13 Jbeta primers. Profiling relied on immunoSEQ multiplex PCR, and the TCRdb table lists in-frame clones only, not all of them. In the table there are approximately 130,000 clones, around 72% of which are singletons. These data belong to a study of cytomegalovirus exposure and HLA in healthy donors. The CDR3 is 16 amino acids. CDR1 is MNHNS, CDR2 SASEGT, per germline. V was cut by 2 bases and J by 0 bases, with 11 bases left in between. General observations from the study: Per a later analysis, HLA-associated TCR beta chains showed more clonal expansion than other, equally common TCR beta chains. TCR beta sequences numbering roughly 18,000 were associated with HLA alleles at 0.05 false discovery rate in a later analysis.

The sample taken for sequencing was PBMCs. The chain recombines TRBV6-1 with TRBJ1-3; D is undetermined. This clonotype was obtained from a man aged 45-65 years in good health and CMV-seropositive. As DNA, the CDR3 is TGTGCCAGCAGTGAAAGAAGATCACTCTCTGGAAACACCATATATTTT. Amino acids: CASSERRSLSGNTIYF.